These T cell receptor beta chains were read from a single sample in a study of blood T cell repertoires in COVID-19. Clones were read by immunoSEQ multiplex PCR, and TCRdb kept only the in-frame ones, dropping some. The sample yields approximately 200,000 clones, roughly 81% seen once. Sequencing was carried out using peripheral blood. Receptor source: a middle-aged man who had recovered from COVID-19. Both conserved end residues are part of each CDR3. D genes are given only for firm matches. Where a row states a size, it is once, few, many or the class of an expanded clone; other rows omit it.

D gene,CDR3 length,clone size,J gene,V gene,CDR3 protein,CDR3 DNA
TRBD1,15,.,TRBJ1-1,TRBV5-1,CASRIRQGRGTEAFF,TGCGCCAGCAGAATCCGACAGGGTCGGGGCACTGAAGCTTTCTTT
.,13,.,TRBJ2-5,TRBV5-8,CASSLLAQETQYF,TGTGCCAGCAGCTTACTAGCCCAAGAGACCCAGTACTTC
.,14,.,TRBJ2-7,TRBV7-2,CASSLALPTGEQYF,TGTGCCAGCAGCTTAGCGCTCCCCACGGGCGAGCAGTACTTC
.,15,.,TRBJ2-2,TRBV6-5,CASRAGSANTGELFF,TGTGCCAGCAGGGCAGGGTCCGCGAACACCGGGGAGCTGTTTTTT
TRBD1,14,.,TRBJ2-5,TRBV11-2,CASSPGTVQETQYF,TGTGCCAGCAGCCCCGGGACAGTACAAGAGACCCAGTACTTC
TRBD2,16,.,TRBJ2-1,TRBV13,CASSSGLAGGQNEQFF,TGTGCCAGCAGCTCCGGTTTAGCGGGAGGGCAAAATGAGCAGTTCTTC
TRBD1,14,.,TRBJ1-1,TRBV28,CASRTTGGPTEAFF,TGTGCCAGCAGGACCACAGGGGGGCCCACTGAAGCTTTCTTT
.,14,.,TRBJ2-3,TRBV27,CASMKGFRTDTQYF,TGTGCCAGTATGAAGGGGTTTCGCACAGATACGCAGTATTTT
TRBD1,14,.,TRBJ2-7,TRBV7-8,CASSLVDRNYEQYF,TGTGCCAGCAGCTTAGTGGACAGGAACTACGAGCAGTACTTC
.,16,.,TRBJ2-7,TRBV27,CASSLSHRTKGGEQYF,TGTGCCAGCAGTTTATCTCACCGCACAAAAGGAGGCGAGCAGTACTTC
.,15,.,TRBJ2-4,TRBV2,CASSEVNTRLNIQYF,TGTGCCAGCAGTGAAGTTAACACCCGCCTAAACATTCAGTACTTC
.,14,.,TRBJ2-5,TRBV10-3,CAISGLPRQETQYF,TGTGCCATCAGCGGACTCCCGAGACAAGAGACCCAGTACTTC
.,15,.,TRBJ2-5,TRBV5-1,CASSPLGGGGETQYF,TGCGCCAGCAGCCCGCTTGGGGGCGGCGGGGAGACCCAGTACTTC
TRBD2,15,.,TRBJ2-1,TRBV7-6,CASGTTGLAGSQLFF,TGTGCCAGCGGCACTACCGGGCTAGCGGGATCCCAGCTGTTCTTC
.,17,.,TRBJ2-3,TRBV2,CASRGDLSGRSTDTQYF,TGTGCCAGCAGGGGGGACCTTAGCGGACGAAGCACAGATACGCAGTATTTT
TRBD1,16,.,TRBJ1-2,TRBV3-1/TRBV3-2,CASSQHQTGTNYGYTF,TGTGCCAGCAGCCAACATCAGACAGGGACAAACTATGGCTACACCTTC
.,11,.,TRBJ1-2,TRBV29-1,CSVEGGYGYTF,TGCAGCGTAGAAGGAGGCTATGGCTACACCTTC
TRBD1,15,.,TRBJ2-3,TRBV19,CASNPQGTYTDTQYF,TGTGCCAGTAACCCACAGGGGACCTACACAGATACGCAGTATTTT
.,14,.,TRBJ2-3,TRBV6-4,CASRASASTDTQYF,TGTGCCAGCAGGGCTAGCGCCAGCACAGATACGCAGTATTTT
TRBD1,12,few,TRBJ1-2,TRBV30,CAWSRTGSGYTF,TGTGCCTGGAGTCGGACAGGGTCGGGCTACACCTTC
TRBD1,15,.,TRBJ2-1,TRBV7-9,CASSLGGTVYNEQFF,TGTGCCAGCAGCTTAGGAGGGACAGTCTACAATGAGCAGTTCTTC
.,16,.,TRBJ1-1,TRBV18,CASSLRDTYSNTEAFF,TGTGCCAGCTCACTCCGGGACACCTATTCGAACACTGAAGCTTTCTTT
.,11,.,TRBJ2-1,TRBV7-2,CASMAGVEQFF,TGTGCCAGCATGGCAGGGGTTGAGCAGTTCTTC
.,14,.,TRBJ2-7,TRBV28,CASSFRGQTYEQYF,TGTGCCAGCAGTTTCCGGGGACAAACCTACGAGCAGTACTTC
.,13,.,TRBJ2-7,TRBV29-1,CSVVWGHGYEQYF,TGCAGCGTTGTTTGGGGGCACGGCTACGAGCAGTACTTC
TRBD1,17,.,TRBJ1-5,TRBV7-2,CASRTGTGGASNQPQHF,TGTGCCAGCAGGACCGGGACAGGGGGCGCGAGCAATCAGCCCCAGCATTTT
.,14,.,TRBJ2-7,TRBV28,CASRPTGQSYEQYF,TGTGCCAGCAGGCCGACCGGACAGTCCTACGAGCAGTACTTC
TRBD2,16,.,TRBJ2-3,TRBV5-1,CASSSKQLAATDTQYF,TGCGCCAGCAGCTCGAAACAACTAGCGGCCACAGATACGCAGTATTTT
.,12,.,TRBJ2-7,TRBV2,CASKSTFWEQYF,TGTGCCAGCAAGTCTACGTTCTGGGAGCAGTACTTC
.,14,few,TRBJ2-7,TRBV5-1,CASSTGHAGGEQYF,TGCGCCAGCAGCACCGGACACGCCGGGGGCGAGCAGTACTTC
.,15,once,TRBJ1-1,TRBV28,CASSLYAGSGTEAFF,TGTGCCAGCAGTTTATACGCAGGGTCAGGGACTGAAGCTTTCTTT
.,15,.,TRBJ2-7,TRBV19,CASKLSYATFYEQYF,TGTGCCAGTAAATTGAGTTACGCCACCTTCTACGAGCAGTACTTC
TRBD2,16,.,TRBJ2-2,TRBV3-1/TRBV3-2,CASSDTSGRNTGELFF,TGTGCCAGCAGCGATACTAGCGGGCGAAACACCGGGGAGCTGTTTTTT
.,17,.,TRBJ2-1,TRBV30,CAWSTPIASLSYNEQFF,TGTGCCTGGAGTACCCCCATAGCGAGTCTCTCCTACAATGAGCAGTTCTTC
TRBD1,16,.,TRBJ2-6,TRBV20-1,CSASLGQTLGANVLTF,TGCAGTGCTAGTCTGGGACAGACCCTGGGGGCCAACGTCCTGACTTTC
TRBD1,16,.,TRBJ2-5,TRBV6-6,CASSTPGQGALKTQYF,TGTGCCAGCAGTACACCGGGACAGGGGGCTCTGAAGACCCAGTACTTC
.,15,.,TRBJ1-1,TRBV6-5,CASSYHRVVRAEAFF,TGTGCCAGCAGTTACCACAGGGTGGTAAGGGCTGAAGCTTTCTTT
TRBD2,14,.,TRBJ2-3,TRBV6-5,CASSPGLGAGTQYF,TGTGCCAGCAGTCCGGGACTAGGGGCAGGCACGCAGTATTTT
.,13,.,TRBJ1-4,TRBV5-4,CASSFQGKEKLFF,TGTGCCAGCAGCTTTCAGGGAAAAGAAAAACTGTTTTTT